This T cell receptor beta chain was retrieved from a study of blood T cell repertoires in COVID-19. As for the study in general: Whether acute or convalescent, the COVID-19 samples came from the United States, Italy and Spain. The analysed material was cDNA or gDNA that came from T cells, B-cell-depleted T cells, or PBMCs.

From germline, CDR1 is ENHRY and CDR2 SYGVKD. V shed 2 bases and J shed 7 bases, with 7 bases lying between them. The CDR3 length is 12 residues. In the authors' workflow: Nucleated cell counts were estimated from reference gene primer amplification. Assay: immunoSEQ multiplex PCR; the TCRdb copy retains only in-frame clones and omits some. V, J and clone size reflect that table, while D and trimming were determined from the DNA. The sample includes about 42,000 clones, around 89% of them seen just once. Sample: peripheral blood. V usage is TRBV10-3 and J usage is TRBJ2-3; D is uncertain. This TCR came from a man between 45 and 60 years old with active COVID-19. The CDR3 sequence is CAISEVPNTQYF. As DNA, the CDR3 is TGTGCCATCAGTGAGGTACCTAATACGCAGTATTTT.